Listed below are T cell receptor beta chains from one sample, sequenced in a study of cytomegalovirus exposure and HLA in healthy donors. The assay was immunoSEQ multiplex PCR, and TCRdb's table has in-frame clones only and misses some. The sample comprises about 120,000 clones, about four fifths of which are singletons, and approximately 11% rests with the top ten. Sequencing was done on a sample of PBMCs. These receptors came from a male donor in good health and CMV-seropositive. CDR3s include the opening cysteine and the closing phenylalanine or tryptophan. A D gene is named only where the DNA matches it firmly. The listing skips clone size in some rows; elsewhere it reads once, few, many or a size class.

V: TRBV28; D: NA; size: NA; J: TRBJ2-5; CDR3: CASSLTGIQETQYF; DNA: TGTGCCAGCAGCCTAACGGGAATACAAGAGACCCAGTACTTC
V: TRBV10-1; D: NA; size: NA; J: TRBJ1-5; CDR3: CASRSPAASGNQPQHF; DNA: TGCGCCAGCAGGTCACCCGCCGCGTCAGGGAATCAGCCCCAGCATTTT
V: TRBV28; D: NA; size: NA; J: TRBJ2-1; CDR3: CASSLVLNRRFF; DNA: TGTGCCAGCAGTTTAGTATTGAACAGGAGGTTCTTC
V: TRBV27; D: TRBD2; size: NA; J: TRBJ2-5; CDR3: CASRLAGTWGETQYF; DNA: TGTGCCAGCAGACTAGCGGGAACGTGGGGTGAGACCCAGTACTTC
V: TRBV7-2; D: NA; size: NA; J: TRBJ2-7; CDR3: CASSLDSHVYEQYF; DNA: TGTGCCAGCAGCTTAGACTCCCACGTATACGAGCAGTACTTC
V: TRBV25-1; D: TRBD2; size: NA; J: TRBJ2-2; CDR3: CASSEKTSGSGWRELFF; DNA: TGTGCCAGCAGTGAAAAGACTAGCGGGAGCGGTTGGAGGGAGCTGTTTTTT
V: TRBV28; D: TRBD1; size: NA; J: TRBJ1-2; CDR3: CAARHRGENYGYTF; DNA: TGTGCCGCCCGACACAGGGGGGAAAACTATGGCTACACCTTC
V: TRBV7-9; D: NA; size: NA; J: TRBJ2-7; CDR3: CASSPLAELTSSYEQYF; DNA: TGTGCCAGCAGCCCCCTGGCAGAACTGACTAGCTCCTACGAGCAGTACTTC
V: TRBV30; D: NA; size: few; J: TRBJ2-2; CDR3: CAWTFRNTGELFF; DNA: TGTGCCTGGACTTTCCGGAACACCGGGGAGCTGTTTTTT
V: TRBV9; D: NA; size: NA; J: TRBJ2-3; CDR3: CASSVEGGGTAYTDTQYF; DNA: TGTGCCAGCAGCGTAGAAGGCGGCGGGACGGCCTACACAGATACGCAGTATTTT
V: TRBV18; D: TRBD2; size: NA; J: TRBJ2-7; CDR3: CASSPELAGEQYF; DNA: TGTGCCAGCTCACCAGAGCTAGCGGGCGAGCAGTACTTC
V: TRBV27; D: TRBD1; size: NA; J: TRBJ2-5; CDR3: CASSQPGWTGPSRKETQYF; DNA: TGTGCCAGCTCCCAACCCGGTTGGACAGGCCCCTCTCGGAAAGAGACCCAGTACTTC
V: TRBV5-1; D: NA; size: once; J: TRBJ2-1; CDR3: CASSQAPRGDNEQFF; DNA: TGCGCCAGCAGCCAGGCCCCCAGGGGTGATAATGAGCAGTTCTTC
V: TRBV14; D: NA; size: NA; J: TRBJ1-1; CDR3: CASSLTSGITEAFF; DNA: TGTGCCAGCAGCCTAACCTCGGGGATCACTGAAGCTTTCTTT
V: TRBV27; D: NA; size: NA; J: TRBJ2-7; CDR3: CASGFRLGSFSYEQYF; DNA: TGTGCCAGCGGATTTCGACTAGGGTCGTTCTCCTACGAGCAGTACTTC
V: TRBV9; D: NA; size: NA; J: TRBJ2-1; CDR3: CASSGEGAGEQFF; DNA: TGTGCCAGCAGCGGAGAGGGTGCAGGTGAGCAGTTCTTC
V: TRBV10-2; D: NA; size: NA; J: TRBJ2-5; CDR3: CASSDHNWGVTQYF; DNA: TGCGCCAGCAGTGATCACAACTGGGGGGTGACCCAGTACTTC
V: TRBV29-1; D: NA; size: NA; J: TRBJ2-3; CDR3: CSVEGSLSTDTQYF; DNA: TGCAGCGTTGAAGGTTCTCTTAGCACAGATACGCAGTATTTT
V: TRBV28; D: TRBD1; size: few; J: TRBJ1-2; CDR3: CASSRPGQGPNYGYTF; DNA: TGTGCCAGCAGTCGTCCGGGACAGGGACCTAACTATGGCTACACCTTC
V: TRBV15; D: NA; size: NA; J: TRBJ2-1; CDR3: CATSRDKRQTYNEQFF; DNA: TGTGCCACCAGCAGAGATAAGAGACAGACCTACAATGAGCAGTTCTTC
V: TRBV5-5; D: NA; size: once; J: TRBJ1-5; CDR3: CASSSGQNNQPQHF; DNA: TGTGCCAGCAGCTCCGGACAGAACAATCAGCCCCAGCATTTT
V: TRBV28; D: NA; size: NA; J: TRBJ1-3; CDR3: CASSLRGYGNTIYF; DNA: TGTGCCAGCAGTTTAAGAGGATACGGAAACACCATATATTTT
V: TRBV27; D: TRBD1; size: NA; J: TRBJ1-1; CDR3: CASSLGQGPEAFF; DNA: TGTGCCAGCAGTCTGGGACAGGGGCCTGAAGCTTTCTTT
V: TRBV5-5; D: NA; size: NA; J: TRBJ1-2; CDR3: CASSLVRTGSYGYTF; DNA: TGTGCCAGCAGCCTAGTCCGGACTGGAAGCTATGGCTACACCTTC
V: TRBV28; D: NA; size: NA; J: TRBJ2-5; CDR3: CASSFTGTGETQYF; DNA: TGTGCCAGCAGTTTCACAGGGACCGGAGAGACCCAGTACTTC
V: TRBV6-1; D: TRBD1; size: NA; J: TRBJ2-5; CDR3: CASQPQGPETQYF; DNA: TGTGCCAGCCAACCACAGGGGCCGGAGACCCAGTACTTC
V: TRBV7-8; D: NA; size: NA; J: TRBJ2-2; CDR3: CASSRSGNTGELFF; DNA: TGTGCCAGCAGCCGTTCCGGTAACACCGGGGAGCTGTTTTTT
V: TRBV13; D: TRBD2; size: NA; J: TRBJ2-7; CDR3: CASSLGSGTSGREQYF; DNA: TGTGCCAGCAGCTTGGGATCCGGGACTAGCGGGAGGGAGCAGTACTTC
V: TRBV9; D: TRBD2; size: NA; J: TRBJ2-1; CDR3: CASSPAERESNEQFF; DNA: TGTGCCAGCAGCCCCGCGGAGCGGGAAAGCAATGAGCAGTTCTTC
V: TRBV7-2; D: NA; size: NA; J: TRBJ2-7; CDR3: CASSPQAADEQYF; DNA: TGTGCCAGCAGCCCCCAAGCGGCGGACGAGCAGTACTTC
V: TRBV5-1; D: NA; size: NA; J: TRBJ2-3; CDR3: CASSFFLTSTDTQYF; DNA: TGCGCCAGCAGCTTTTTTCTCACTAGCACAGATACGCAGTATTTT
V: TRBV9; D: NA; size: NA; J: TRBJ2-1; CDR3: CASSVDGQGVREQFF; DNA: TGTGCCAGCAGCGTAGACGGGCAAGGGGTGAGGGAGCAGTTCTTC
V: TRBV28; D: TRBD1; size: NA; J: TRBJ1-5; CDR3: CASSPPTGLSNQPQHF; DNA: TGTGCCAGCAGTCCTCCGACAGGGCTAAGCAATCAGCCCCAGCATTTT
V: TRBV2; D: NA; size: NA; J: TRBJ1-1; CDR3: CASTPSRDTEAFF; DNA: TGTGCCAGCACCCCGAGTCGGGACACTGAAGCTTTCTTT